This T cell receptor (beta chain) was sequenced for a study of vaccination and CD4 T cells after COVID-19. In the study overall: Median draw time for post-COVID samples was roughly 100 days post-diagnosis (range 35 to 161). From HCoV-229E, HCoV-OC43, HCoV-NL63 and SARS-CoV-2, overlapping spike peptides were used to stimulate the cells. Findings and limits, study-wide: A nonsignificant rise from roughly 22 to 38 was seen in the median number of SARS-CoV-2-reactive clonotypes. Among those convalescent, a median roughly 90% of reactive clones emerged solely post-vaccination.

About this clonotype itself: Its antigen is unknown.

Described treatment: approximately 9-day PBMC culture with coronavirus spike peptide pools or control peptides (ViraFEST assay). With the Oncomine TCR Beta short-read assay, DNA from cultured CD4+ T cells was sequenced. TCRdb itself ran the PCR reads through MiXCR, one entry per CDR3 protein. The sample carries around 15,000 distinct CDR3 sequences, roughly 53% recorded once. The CDR3 has 17 amino acids. Trimming took 5 bases from V and 1 from J; bases not matched to a gene: 13. The J gene is TRBJ1-2, the V gene TRBV12-3 or TRBV12-4, with 7 bases fitting TRBD1. The receptor's source is a human donor who had recovered from COVID-19. The sample consisted of CD4+ T cells from blood, cultured in vitro. CDR3 in amino acids: CASSPRDSPIINYGYTF. Written as DNA, the CDR3 is TGTGCCAGCAGTCCCCGGGACAGCCCGATAATTAACTATGGCTACACCTTC.